These 8 T cell receptor beta chains were sequenced from one sample in a study of T cells in localized non-small cell lung cancer. Profiling relied on immunoSEQ multiplex PCR, and the TCRdb table lists in-frame clones only, not all of them. The sample yields over 30,000 clones, about 78% seen once. Sequencing was performed on peripheral blood, taken before any cancer treatment. These receptor sequences come from a male donor older than 55 with stage II squamous cell lung carcinoma.

The chain employs TRBV27 and TRBJ1-2; TRBD1 might be the D (5 bases). The CDR3 is 11 residues long. In germline, CDR1 is MNHEY, CDR2 SMNVEV (reference sequence). V was pared by 9 bases and J by 4 bases, with 9 bases between. As DNA, the CDR3 is TGTGCCAGGGGACCCTTCTATGGCTACACCTTC. Protein product: CARGPFYGYTF.

The chain has TRBV18 and TRBJ1-1; D not resolved. V shed 4 bases and J shed 7 bases, with 7 bases lying between them. The CDR3 has 11 amino acids. From germline, CDR1 is KGHSH and CDR2 LQKENI. CDR3: CASSQWDEAFF. CDR3 nucleotide sequence: TGTGCCAGCTCACAATGGGATGAAGCTTTCTTT.

CDR3 residues: CASSFGPANYEQYF. DNA for the CDR3: TGTGCCAGCAGCTTCGGGCCAGCTAACTACGAGCAGTACTTC. The chain carries TRBV7-6 and TRBJ2-7; D call uncertain. CDR1 is SGHVS, CDR2 FNYEAQ, per germline. V was shortened by 3 bases and J by 3 bases, with 12 bases between the two germline ends. CDR3 length equals 14 residues.

The gene calls are TRBV30 and TRBJ1-3; D is unclear. The V gene lost 5 bases and the J gene lost 1 base, with 12 bases spanning the gap. The CDR3 length is 14 residues. The germline V gene has CDR1 GTSNPN and CDR2 SVGIG (reference sequence). The CDR3 sequence is CAWGEGKSGNTIYF. DNA of the CDR3: TGTGCCTGGGGCGAGGGCAAATCTGGAAACACCATATATTTT.

The rearrangement links TRBV6-4 to TRBJ1-1; no definite D call. There are 14 residues in the CDR3. The germline V and J ends were trimmed by 0 bases and 4 bases, with 9 bases remaining between them. CDR1 and CDR2 (germline): MRHNA, SNTAGT. The DNA of the CDR3 is TGTGCCAGCAGTGACTCAGACACCTCCACTGAAGCTTTCTTT. The encoded protein is CASSDSDTSTEAFF.

This clone was counted once. Written as DNA, the CDR3 is TGTGCCAGTAGTATGTGGCAGCTGAATGAAAAACTGTTTTTT. It codes for CASSMWQLNEKLFF. V gene TRBV19 combines with J gene TRBJ1-4; D is unresolved. The CDR3 runs to 14 residues. Germline CDR1 is LNHDA and CDR2 is SQIVND (reference sequence). V lost 3 bases to trimming and J lost 5 bases, with 10 bases between them.

This rearrangement joins TRBV9 to TRBJ2-3; 8 bases are a match to TRBD2. This CDR3 spans 16 amino acids. The junction had 8 bases not matched to a gene; V was cut back by 1 base and J by 4 bases. The V gene's germline CDR1 is SGDLS and CDR2 YYNGEE. CDR3 sequence (DNA): TGTGCCAGCAGCGTAAGTCTGCGGGAGGCGTCAGATACGCAGTATTTT. The encoded protein is CASSVSLREASDTQYF.

This clone occurred a few times. The rearrangement links TRBV5-1 to TRBJ2-5; 10 bases agree with TRBD1. V trimming: 4 bases; J trimming: 4 bases; junction bases outside the gene matches: 7. The CDR3 contains 15 residues. The germline gives CDR1 SGHRS, CDR2 YFSETQ. CDR3: CASSRGQGGGETQYF. Written as DNA, the CDR3 is TGCGCCAGCAGCCGCGGACAGGGGGGTGGAGAGACCCAGTACTTC.